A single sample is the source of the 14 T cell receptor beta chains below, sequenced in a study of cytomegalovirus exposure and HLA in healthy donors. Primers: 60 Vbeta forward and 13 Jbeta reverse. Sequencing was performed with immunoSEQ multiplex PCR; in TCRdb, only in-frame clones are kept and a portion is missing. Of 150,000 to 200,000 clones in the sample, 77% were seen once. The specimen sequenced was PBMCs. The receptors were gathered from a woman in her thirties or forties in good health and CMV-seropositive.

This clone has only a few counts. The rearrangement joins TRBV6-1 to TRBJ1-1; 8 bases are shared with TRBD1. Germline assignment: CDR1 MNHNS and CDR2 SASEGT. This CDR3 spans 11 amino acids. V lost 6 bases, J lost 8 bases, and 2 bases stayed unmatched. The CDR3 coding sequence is TGTGCCAGCAGGGGACAGGCAGAAGCTTTCTTT. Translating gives CASRGQAEAFF.

The CDR3 DNA reads TGTGCCAGCTCACCCGGGACTAGCGGCAATGAGCAGTTCTTC. Translating gives CASSPGTSGNEQFF. The gene calls are TRBV18 and TRBJ2-1; TRBD2 aligns across 11 bases. Germline V CDR1 and CDR2: KGHSH, LQKENI. V shed 3 bases and J 6 bases; nucleotides not matched to a gene: 1. The length of the CDR3 is 14 residues.

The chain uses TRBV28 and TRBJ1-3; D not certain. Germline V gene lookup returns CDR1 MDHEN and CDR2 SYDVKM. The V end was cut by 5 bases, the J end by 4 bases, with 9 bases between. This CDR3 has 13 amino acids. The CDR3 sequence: CASSGRPGNTIYF. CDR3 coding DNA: TGTGCCAGCAGTGGCCGTCCGGGAAACACCATATATTTT.

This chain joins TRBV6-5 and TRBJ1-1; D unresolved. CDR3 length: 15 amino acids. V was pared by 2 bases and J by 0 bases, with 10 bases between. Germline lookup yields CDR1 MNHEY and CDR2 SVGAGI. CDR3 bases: TGTGCCAGCAGTTACCCTCCGGGGTTGAACACTGAAGCTTTCTTT. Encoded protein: CASSYPPGLNTEAFF.

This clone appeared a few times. The CDR3 sequence is CASSYSLDSSYEQYF. For the CDR3, the DNA is TGTGCCAGCAGTTACTCCCTGGACAGTTCCTACGAGCAGTACTTC. The chain is built from TRBV6-5 and TRBJ2-5; D may be TRBD1 (6 bases). Matching the DNA end better, TRBJ2-7 makes the J call doubtful. CDR1 and CDR2 from the germline V gene are MNHEY and SVGAGI. This CDR3 spans 15 amino acids.

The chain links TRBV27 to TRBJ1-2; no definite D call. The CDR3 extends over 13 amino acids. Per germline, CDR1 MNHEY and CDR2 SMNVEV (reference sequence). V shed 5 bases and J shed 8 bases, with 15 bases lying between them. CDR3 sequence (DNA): TGTGCCAGCAGTCCACGACGGACGGGAGGCTACACCTTC. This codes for CASSPRRTGGYTF.

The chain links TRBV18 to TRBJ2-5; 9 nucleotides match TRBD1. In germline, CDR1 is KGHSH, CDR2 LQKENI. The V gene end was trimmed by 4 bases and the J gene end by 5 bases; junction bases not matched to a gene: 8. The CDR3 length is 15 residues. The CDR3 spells CASSRSNRGLETQYF. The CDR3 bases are TGTGCCAGCTCACGGAGCAACAGGGGGCTTGAGACCCAGTACTTC.

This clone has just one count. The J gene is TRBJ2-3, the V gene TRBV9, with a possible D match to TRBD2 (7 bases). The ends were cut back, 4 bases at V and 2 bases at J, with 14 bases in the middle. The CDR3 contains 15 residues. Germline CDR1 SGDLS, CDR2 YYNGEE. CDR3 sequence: CASSPRGGFTDTQYF. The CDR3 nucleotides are TGTGCCAGCAGCCCAAGGGGGGGGTTCACAGATACGCAGTATTTT.

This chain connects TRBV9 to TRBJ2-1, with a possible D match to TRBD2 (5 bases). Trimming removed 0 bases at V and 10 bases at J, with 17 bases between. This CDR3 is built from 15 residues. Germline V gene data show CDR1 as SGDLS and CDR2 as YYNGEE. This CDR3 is CASSVGTEPRREQFF. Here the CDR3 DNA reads TGTGCCAGCAGCGTAGGGACTGAACCTCGCAGGGAGCAGTTCTTC.

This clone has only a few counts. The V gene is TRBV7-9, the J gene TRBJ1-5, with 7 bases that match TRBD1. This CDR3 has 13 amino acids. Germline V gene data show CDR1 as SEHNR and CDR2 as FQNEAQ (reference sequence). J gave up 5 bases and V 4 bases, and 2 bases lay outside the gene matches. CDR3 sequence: CASSSQGDQPQHF. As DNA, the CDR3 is TGTGCCAGCAGCTCCCAGGGGGATCAGCCCCAGCATTTT.

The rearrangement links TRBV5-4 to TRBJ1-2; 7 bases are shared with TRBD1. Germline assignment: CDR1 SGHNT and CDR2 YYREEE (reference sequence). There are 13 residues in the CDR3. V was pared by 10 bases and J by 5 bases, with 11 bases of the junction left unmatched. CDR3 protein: CAGVRTGLYGYTF. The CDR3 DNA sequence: TGTGCCGGGGTGAGGACAGGCCTATATGGCTACACCTTC.

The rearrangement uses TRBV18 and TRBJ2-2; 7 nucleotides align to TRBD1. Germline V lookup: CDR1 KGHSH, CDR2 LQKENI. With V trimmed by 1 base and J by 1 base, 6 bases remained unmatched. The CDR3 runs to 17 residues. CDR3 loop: CASSPRRSGGNTGELFF. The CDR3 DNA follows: TGTGCCAGCTCACCACGTAGATCAGGGGGGAACACCGGGGAGCTGTTTTTT.

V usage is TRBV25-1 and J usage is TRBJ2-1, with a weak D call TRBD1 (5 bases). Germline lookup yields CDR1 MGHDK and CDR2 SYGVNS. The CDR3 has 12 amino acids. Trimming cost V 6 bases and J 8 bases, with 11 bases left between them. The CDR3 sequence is CASRSQGHEQFF. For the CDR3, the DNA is TGTGCCAGCAGGAGCCAGGGCCATGAGCAGTTCTTC.

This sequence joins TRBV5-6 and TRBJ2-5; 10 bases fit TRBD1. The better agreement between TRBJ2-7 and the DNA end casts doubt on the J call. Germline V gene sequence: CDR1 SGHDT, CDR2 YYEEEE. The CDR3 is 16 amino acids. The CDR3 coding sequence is TGTGCCAGCAGCTCTACAGGACAGGGGGTAGAGTACGAGCAGTACTTC. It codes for CASSSTGQGVEYEQYF.